This T cell receptor beta chain was identified during a study of blood T cell repertoires in COVID-19. Across the whole study: Italy, Spain and the United States were the sources of the convalescent and acute COVID-19 samples. PBMCs, B-cell-depleted T cells, or T cells provided the cDNA or gDNA that made up the material.

The authors' processing: Cell counts per sample came from amplifying reference gene primers. Sequenced by immunoSEQ multiplex PCR; TCRdb stores in-frame clones only, minus some. Clonal size and the V and J genes are those of that table, whereas D and trimming came from the DNA. The repertoire holds 180,000 or so clones, with approximately 86% as singletons. The V segment lost 5 bases and the J segment 7 bases; nucleotides outside the gene matches: 6. The CDR3 is 14 residues long. Germline V lookup: CDR1 LNHDA, CDR2 SQIVND (reference sequence). The V and J genes are TRBV19 and TRBJ1-5, with TRBD1 matching over 9 bases. The sequence was obtained from a woman aged 80 or older with acute or convalescent COVID-19. The sample consisted of peripheral blood. As DNA, the CDR3 is TGTGCCAGTAGTGTCCGGGACAGGGTCCAGCCCCAGCATTTT. This translates into CASSVRDRVQPQHF.